Listed below are T cell receptor beta chains from one sample, sequenced in a study of control samples from healthy donors and cancer patients. Only in-frame clones appear in the TCRdb table, and some are missing; sequencing was by immunoSEQ multiplex PCR. Here the sample spans about 73,000 clones, roughly 90% being singletons. Material for sequencing was blood. These receptors were taken from a woman in her forties or fifties in good health. CDR3s leave out the opening cysteine and the closing phenylalanine or tryptophan. Clone size is not always given. Where it is, it says once, few, many or a class for expanded clones.

V gene: TRBV27; clone size: .; CDR3 protein: ASSTPGQIKETQY
V gene: TRBV28; clone size: .; CDR3 protein: ASSFRSGGSFEQY
V gene: TRBV5-4; clone size: .; CDR3 protein: ASSNARGRRDTQY
V gene: TRBV5-6; clone size: once; CDR3 protein: ASSFYGEDEQF
V gene: TRBV4-2; clone size: .; CDR3 protein: ASSQDWYEQGAGNTIY
V gene: TRBV4-1; clone size: .; CDR3 protein: ASSQQAGIADTQY
V gene: TRBV18; clone size: .; CDR3 protein: ASSPIRTGGLTGELF
V gene: TRBV18; clone size: .; CDR3 protein: ASSQEAGEAYEQY
V gene: TRBV11-2; clone size: .; CDR3 protein: ASSPGTYETQY
V gene: TRBV7-8; clone size: .; CDR3 protein: ASSTGQGAFETQY
V gene: TRBV7-6; clone size: .; CDR3 protein: ASSSTSGWLSSYNEQF
V gene: TRBV12-3/TRBV12-4; clone size: .; CDR3 protein: ASSSYRGGYT
V gene: TRBV7-9; clone size: .; CDR3 protein: ASSLYVGGSYNEQF
V gene: TRBV11-3; clone size: .; CDR3 protein: ARDRLDQPQH
V gene: TRBV28; clone size: .; CDR3 protein: ASSLSTGPGGELF
V gene: TRBV9; clone size: .; CDR3 protein: ASSLDPFREAF
V gene: TRBV11-2; clone size: .; CDR3 protein: ASSLVRQGISYNEQF
V gene: TRBV7-3; clone size: .; CDR3 protein: ASSLRDPDRAFGYGYT
V gene: TRBV2; clone size: .; CDR3 protein: ASSGSSSGNTIY
V gene: TRBV4-1; clone size: .; CDR3 protein: ASSQRGGAYEQY
V gene: TRBV10-3; clone size: .; CDR3 protein: AISEPLSQAQY
V gene: TRBV18; clone size: .; CDR3 protein: ASSARPGIGDEQY
V gene: TRBV5-4; clone size: .; CDR3 protein: ASSFGSRAEQF